These T cell receptor beta chains were read from a single sample in a study of human T cells and chemical hapten exposure. TCRdb recomputed calls from the RACE reads with MiXCR, one row per CDR3 protein. The sample has roughly 130,000 distinct CDR3 sequences, roughly 9.5% seen once; the top ten hold under 2%. Sequencing was performed on whole blood. The receptors originated from a male donor in good health. Some clones in this sample may be carry-over from other donors' samples. The CDR3 runs from the conserved cysteine through the conserved F or W. The D gene is left open where the match is weak. Clone size is not always given. Where it is, it says once, few, many or a class for expanded clones.

V gene: TRBV10-3; D gene: TRBD2; J gene: TRBJ2-1; clone size: few; CDR3 protein: CAISEPTSGGYNEQFF; CDR3 DNA: TGTGCCATCAGTGAGCCGACTAGCGGGGGTTACAATGAGCAGTTCTTC
V gene: TRBV25-1; D gene: TRBD1; J gene: TRBJ1-6; clone size: NA; CDR3 protein: CASRGGTVGGSLNSPLHF; CDR3 DNA: TGTGCCAGCAGAGGCGGGACAGTTGGGGGAAGTTTGAATTCACCCCTCCACTTT
V gene: TRBV4-2; D gene: TRBD1; J gene: TRBJ2-7; clone size: many; CDR3 protein: CASSQDVGQGGYEQYF; CDR3 DNA: TGTGCCAGCAGCCAAGATGTGGGACAGGGGGGTTACGAGCAGTACTTC
V gene: TRBV7-2; D gene: NA; J gene: TRBJ2-1; clone size: few; CDR3 protein: CASSSRGQGYNEQFF; CDR3 DNA: TGTGCCAGCAGCTCCCGGGGGCAGGGATACAATGAGCAGTTCTTC
V gene: TRBV3-1; D gene: NA; J gene: TRBJ1-1; clone size: few; CDR3 protein: CASSPGTSKMNTEAFF; CDR3 DNA: TGTGCCAGCAGCCCCGGGACTTCCAAAATGAACACTGAAGCTTTCTTT
V gene: TRBV11-1; D gene: NA; J gene: TRBJ2-7; clone size: many; CDR3 protein: CASSSGRGSYEQYF; CDR3 DNA: TGTGCCAGCAGCTCGGGCAGGGGCAGCTACGAGCAGTACTTC
V gene: TRBV14; D gene: NA; J gene: TRBJ2-5; clone size: many; CDR3 protein: CASSQQLRQEAETQYF; CDR3 DNA: TGTGCCAGCAGCCAACAACTCAGACAGGAGGCAGAGACCCAGTACTTC
V gene: TRBV5-6; D gene: NA; J gene: TRBJ2-7; clone size: NA; CDR3 protein: CASSRTQGRQYF; CDR3 DNA: TGTGCCAGCAGCCGAACTCAGGGGCGGCAGTACTTC
V gene: TRBV5-1; D gene: TRBD1; J gene: TRBJ2-1; clone size: NA; CDR3 protein: CASSPPTGQGSGQFF; CDR3 DNA: TGCGCCAGCAGCCCTCCTACCGGACAGGGGAGCGGGCAGTTCTTC
V gene: TRBV7-9; D gene: NA; J gene: TRBJ2-5; clone size: few; CDR3 protein: CASSRTGEETQYF; CDR3 DNA: TGTGCCAGCAGCCGAACGGGGGAAGAGACCCAGTACTTC
V gene: TRBV20-1; D gene: TRBD1; J gene: TRBJ2-3; clone size: many; CDR3 protein: CSGQGTDTQYF; CDR3 DNA: TGCAGCGGACAGGGGACAGATACGCAGTATTTT
V gene: TRBV5-1; D gene: NA; J gene: TRBJ2-2; clone size: few; CDR3 protein: CASSFRSDWGTGELFF; CDR3 DNA: TGCGCCAGCAGCTTCCGGAGCGACTGGGGCACCGGGGAGCTGTTTTTT
V gene: TRBV29-1; D gene: NA; J gene: TRBJ1-2; clone size: NA; CDR3 protein: CSVEVPDTYGYTF; CDR3 DNA: TGCAGCGTTGAAGTGCCAGACACCTATGGCTACACCTTC
V gene: TRBV16; D gene: TRBD1; J gene: TRBJ2-1; clone size: few; CDR3 protein: CASSPGTGGHEQFF; CDR3 DNA: TGTGCCAGCAGTCCCGGGACAGGGGGCCATGAGCAGTTCTTC
V gene: TRBV20-1; D gene: NA; J gene: TRBJ1-5; clone size: many; CDR3 protein: CSAREREAQPQHF; CDR3 DNA: TGCAGTGCTAGAGAAAGGGAGGCTCAGCCCCAGCATTTT
V gene: TRBV19; D gene: NA; J gene: TRBJ1-1; clone size: many; CDR3 protein: CASSIGRASTEAFF; CDR3 DNA: TGTGCCAGTAGTATAGGCAGGGCGAGCACTGAAGCTTTCTTT
V gene: TRBV12-3/TRBV12-4; D gene: TRBD1; J gene: TRBJ1-4; clone size: once; CDR3 protein: CASRLGQGFPLFF; CDR3 DNA: TGTGCCAGCAGACTCGGACAGGGCTTTCCACTGTTTTTT
V gene: TRBV21-1; D gene: NA; J gene: TRBJ1-6; clone size: few; CDR3 protein: CASTRNRVYNSPLHF; CDR3 DNA: TGTGCCAGCACCCGAAACAGGGTGTATAATTCACCCCTCCACTTT
V gene: TRBV9; D gene: NA; J gene: TRBJ1-1; clone size: few; CDR3 protein: CASSEQGTNPEAFF; CDR3 DNA: TGTGCCAGCAGCGAGCAGGGGACGAATCCTGAAGCTTTCTTT
V gene: TRBV20-1; D gene: NA; J gene: TRBJ2-7; clone size: few; CDR3 protein: CSARDRDKTYEQYF; CDR3 DNA: TGCAGTGCTAGAGATCGGGACAAGACCTACGAGCAGTACTTC
V gene: TRBV20-1; D gene: TRBD2; J gene: TRBJ2-1; clone size: NA; CDR3 protein: CSAGTSGRAFNEQFF; CDR3 DNA: TGCAGTGCTGGGACTAGCGGGAGGGCTTTTAATGAGCAGTTCTTC
V gene: TRBV12-3/TRBV12-4; D gene: NA; J gene: TRBJ1-1; clone size: NA; CDR3 protein: CASSPPGSPNTEAFF; CDR3 DNA: TGTGCCAGCAGCCCACCGGGGAGTCCGAACACTGAAGCTTTCTTT